This T cell receptor (beta chain) came from a study of cytomegalovirus exposure and HLA in healthy donors. Trimming at V came to 3 bases and at J to 0 bases, leaving 9 bases not matched to a gene. This CDR3 is 19 amino acids long. CDR1 is LNHDA, CDR2 SQIVND, per germline (reference sequence). About this clone itself: Its specificity is not known.

Whole-study results and caveats: A prior analysis recorded that most TCR beta V segments were productive about 87% or about 30% of the time.

PCR amplification relied on 60 Vbeta primers (plus 13 Jbeta primers). The method was immunoSEQ multiplex PCR; TCRdb's version includes in-frame clones alone and lacks a portion of them. The sample records around 69,000 clones, around 70% being singletons. What was sequenced was PBMCs. This clonotype was sampled from a man aged 40-50 years in good health and CMV-seropositive. The chain combines TRBV19 with TRBJ2-6; 9 bases are shared with TRBD1. The CDR3 here is CASSMFMGTGTSGANVLTF. In DNA, the CDR3 is TGTGCCAGTAGTATGTTTATGGGGACAGGGACCTCTGGGGCCAACGTCCTGACTTTC.